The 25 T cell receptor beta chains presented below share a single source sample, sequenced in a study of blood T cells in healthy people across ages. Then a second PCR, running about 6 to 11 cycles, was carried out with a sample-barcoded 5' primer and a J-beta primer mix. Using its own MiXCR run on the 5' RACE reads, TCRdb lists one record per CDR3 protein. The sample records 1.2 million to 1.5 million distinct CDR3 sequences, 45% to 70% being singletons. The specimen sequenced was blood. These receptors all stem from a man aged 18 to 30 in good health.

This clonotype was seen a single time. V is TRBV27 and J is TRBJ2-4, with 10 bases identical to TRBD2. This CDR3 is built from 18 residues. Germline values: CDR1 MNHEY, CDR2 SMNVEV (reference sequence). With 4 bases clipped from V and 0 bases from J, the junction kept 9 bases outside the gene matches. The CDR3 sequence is CASSSGLAAALAKNIQYF. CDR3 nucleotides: TGTGCCAGCAGTTCCGGACTAGCGGCCGCCCTAGCCAAAAACATTCAGTACTTC.

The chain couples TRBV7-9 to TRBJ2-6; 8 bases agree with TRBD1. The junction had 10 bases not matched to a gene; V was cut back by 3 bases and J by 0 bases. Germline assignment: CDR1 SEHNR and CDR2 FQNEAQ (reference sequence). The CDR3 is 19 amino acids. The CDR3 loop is CASSFTTTGAPSGANVLTF. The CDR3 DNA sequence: TGTGCCAGCAGCTTTACGACGACAGGGGCCCCCTCTGGGGCCAACGTCCTGACTTTC.

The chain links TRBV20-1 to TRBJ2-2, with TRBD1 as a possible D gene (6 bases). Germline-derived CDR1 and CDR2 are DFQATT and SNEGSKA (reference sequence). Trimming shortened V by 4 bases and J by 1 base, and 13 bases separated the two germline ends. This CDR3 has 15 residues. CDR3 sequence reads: CSATDRILNTGELFF. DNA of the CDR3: TGCAGTGCTACCGACAGGATTTTGAACACCGGGGAGCTGTTTTTT.

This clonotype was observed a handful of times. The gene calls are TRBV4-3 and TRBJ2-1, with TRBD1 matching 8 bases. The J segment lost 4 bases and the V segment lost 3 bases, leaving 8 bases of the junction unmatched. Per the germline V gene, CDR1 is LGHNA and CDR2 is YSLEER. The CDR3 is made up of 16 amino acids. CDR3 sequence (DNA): TGCGCCAGCAGCCATTACGGGACAGGAAGATACAATGAGCAGTTCTTC. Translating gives CASSHYGTGRYNEQFF.

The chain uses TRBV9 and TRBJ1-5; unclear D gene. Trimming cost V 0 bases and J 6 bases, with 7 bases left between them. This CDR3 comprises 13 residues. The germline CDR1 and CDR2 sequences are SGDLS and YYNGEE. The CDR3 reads CASSVAPGQPQHF. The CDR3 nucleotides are TGTGCCAGCAGCGTAGCACCGGGTCAGCCCCAGCATTTT.

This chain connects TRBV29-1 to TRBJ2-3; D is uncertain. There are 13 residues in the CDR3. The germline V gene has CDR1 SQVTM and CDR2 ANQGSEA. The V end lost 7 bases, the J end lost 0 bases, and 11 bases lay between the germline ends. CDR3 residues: CSGETPSTDTQYF. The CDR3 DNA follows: TGCAGCGGTGAGACCCCCAGCACAGATACGCAGTATTTT.

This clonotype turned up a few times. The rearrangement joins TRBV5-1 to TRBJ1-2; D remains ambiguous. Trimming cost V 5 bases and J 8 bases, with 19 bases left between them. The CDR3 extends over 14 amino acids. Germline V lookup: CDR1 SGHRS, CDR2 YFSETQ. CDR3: CASRPPDGSLGYTF. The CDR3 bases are TGCGCCAGCAGGCCTCCGGACGGGAGTTTAGGCTACACCTTC.

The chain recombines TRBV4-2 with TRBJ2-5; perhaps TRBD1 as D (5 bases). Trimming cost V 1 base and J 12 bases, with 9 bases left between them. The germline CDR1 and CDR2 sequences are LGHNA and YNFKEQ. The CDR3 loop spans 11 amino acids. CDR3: CASSQGTQEYF. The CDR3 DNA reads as TGTGCCAGCAGCCAAGGGACACAGGAGTACTTC.

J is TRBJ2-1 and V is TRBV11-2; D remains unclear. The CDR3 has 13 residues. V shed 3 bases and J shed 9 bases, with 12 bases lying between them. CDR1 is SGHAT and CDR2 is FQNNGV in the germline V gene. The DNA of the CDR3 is TGTGCCAGCAGCTTGGATGGTGTAGGTGAGCAGTTCTTC. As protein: CASSLDGVGEQFF.

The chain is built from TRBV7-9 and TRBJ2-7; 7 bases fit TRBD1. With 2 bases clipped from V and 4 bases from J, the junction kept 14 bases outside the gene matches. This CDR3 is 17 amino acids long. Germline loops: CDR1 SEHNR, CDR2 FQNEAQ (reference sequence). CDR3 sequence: CASSLLSVSGTDYEQYF. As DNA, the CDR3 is TGTGCCAGCAGCTTATTATCCGTATCCGGGACAGATTACGAGCAGTACTTC.

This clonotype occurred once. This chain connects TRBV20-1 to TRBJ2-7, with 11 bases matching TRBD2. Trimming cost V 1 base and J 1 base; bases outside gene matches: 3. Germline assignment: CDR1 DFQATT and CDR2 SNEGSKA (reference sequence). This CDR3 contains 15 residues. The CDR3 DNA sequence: TGCAGTGCTAGAGTTCTAGCGGGGGGATCCTACGAGCAGTACTTC. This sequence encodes CSARVLAGGSYEQYF.

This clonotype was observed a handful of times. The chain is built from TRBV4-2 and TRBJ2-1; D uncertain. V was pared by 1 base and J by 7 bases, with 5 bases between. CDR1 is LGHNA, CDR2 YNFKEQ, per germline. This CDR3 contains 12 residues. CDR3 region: CASSQVKNEQFF. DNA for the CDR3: TGTGCCAGCAGCCAAGTCAAGAATGAGCAGTTCTTC.

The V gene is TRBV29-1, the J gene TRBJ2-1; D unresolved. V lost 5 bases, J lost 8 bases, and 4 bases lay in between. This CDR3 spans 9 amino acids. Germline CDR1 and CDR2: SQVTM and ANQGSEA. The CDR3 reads CSVRDEQFF. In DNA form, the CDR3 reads TGCAGCGTTAGGGATGAGCAGTTCTTC.

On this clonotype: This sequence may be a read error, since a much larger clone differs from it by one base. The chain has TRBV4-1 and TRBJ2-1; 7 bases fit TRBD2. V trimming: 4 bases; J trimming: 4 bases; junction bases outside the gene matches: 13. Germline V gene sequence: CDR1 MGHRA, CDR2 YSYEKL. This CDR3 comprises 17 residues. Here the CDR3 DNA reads TGCGCCAGCAGCCGTGGAAGGGCAGCGGGAAATTACAATGAGCAGTTCTTC. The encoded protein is CASSRGRAAGNYNEQFF.

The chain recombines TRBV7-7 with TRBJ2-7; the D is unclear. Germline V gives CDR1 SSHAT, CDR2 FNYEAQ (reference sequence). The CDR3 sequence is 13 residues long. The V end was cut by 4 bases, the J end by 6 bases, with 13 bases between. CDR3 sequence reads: CASSSDPRGEQYF. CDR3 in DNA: TGTGCCAGCAGCTCGGACCCTCGAGGCGAGCAGTACTTC. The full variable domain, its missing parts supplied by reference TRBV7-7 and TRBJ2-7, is GAGVSQSPRYKVTKRGQDVTLRCDPISSHATLYWYQQALGQGPEFLTYFNYEAQPDKSGLPSDRFSAERPEGSISTLTIQRTEQRDSAMYRCASSSDPRGEQYFGPGTRLTVT.

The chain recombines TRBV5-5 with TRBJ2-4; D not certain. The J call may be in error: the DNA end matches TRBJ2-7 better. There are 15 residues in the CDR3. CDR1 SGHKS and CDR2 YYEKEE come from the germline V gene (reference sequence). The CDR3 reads CASSLGATSLYEQYF. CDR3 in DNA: TGTGCCAGCAGTCTAGGCGCGACTTCGCTCTACGAGCAGTACTTC.

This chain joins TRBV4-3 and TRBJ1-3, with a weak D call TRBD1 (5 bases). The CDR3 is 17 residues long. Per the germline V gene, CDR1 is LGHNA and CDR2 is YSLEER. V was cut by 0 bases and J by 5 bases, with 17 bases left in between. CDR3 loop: CASSQDLRGNSRNTIYF. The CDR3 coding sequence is TGCGCCAGCAGCCAAGATCTTCGGGGGAATTCGAGAAACACCATATATTTT.

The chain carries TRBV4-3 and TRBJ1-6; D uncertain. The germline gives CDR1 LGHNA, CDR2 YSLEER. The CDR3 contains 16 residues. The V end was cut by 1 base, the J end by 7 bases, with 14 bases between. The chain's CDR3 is CASSQGREMGNSPLHF. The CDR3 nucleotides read TGCGCCAGCAGCCAAGGTCGGGAGATGGGCAATTCACCCCTCCACTTT.

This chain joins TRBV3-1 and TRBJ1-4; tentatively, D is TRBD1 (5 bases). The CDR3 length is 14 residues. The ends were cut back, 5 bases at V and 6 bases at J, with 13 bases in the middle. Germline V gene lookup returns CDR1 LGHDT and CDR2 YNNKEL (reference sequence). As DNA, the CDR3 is TGTGCCAGCAGCGTGAGGGGCGCCGATGAAAAACTGTTTTTT. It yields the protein CASSVRGADEKLFF.

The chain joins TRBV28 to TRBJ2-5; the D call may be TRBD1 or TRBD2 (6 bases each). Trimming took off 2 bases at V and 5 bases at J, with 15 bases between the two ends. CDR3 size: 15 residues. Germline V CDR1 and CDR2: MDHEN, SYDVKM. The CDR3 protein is CASSLPGAGWETQYF. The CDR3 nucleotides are TGTGCCAGCAGTTTACCAGGGGCGGGGTGGGAGACCCAGTACTTC. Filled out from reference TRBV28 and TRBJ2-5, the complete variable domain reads DVKVTQSSRYLVKRTGEKVFLECVQDMDHENMFWYRQDPGLGLRLIYFSYDVKMKEKGDIPEGYSVSREKKERFSLILESASTNQTSMYLCASSLPGAGWETQYFGPGTRLLVL.

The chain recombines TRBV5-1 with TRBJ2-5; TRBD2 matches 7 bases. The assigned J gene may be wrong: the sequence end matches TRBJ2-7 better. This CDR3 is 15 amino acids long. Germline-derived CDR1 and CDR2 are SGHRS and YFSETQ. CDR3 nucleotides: TGCGCCAGCAGCTTGTTAGGCGGGGGATTAAACGAGCAGTACTTC. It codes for CASSLLGGGLNEQYF.

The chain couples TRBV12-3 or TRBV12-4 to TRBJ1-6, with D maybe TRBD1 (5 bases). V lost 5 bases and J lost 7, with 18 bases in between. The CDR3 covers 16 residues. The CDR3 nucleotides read TGTGCCAGCAGTACAAGACAAGGAGGGACCAATTCACCCCTCCACTTT. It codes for CASSTRQGGTNSPLHF.

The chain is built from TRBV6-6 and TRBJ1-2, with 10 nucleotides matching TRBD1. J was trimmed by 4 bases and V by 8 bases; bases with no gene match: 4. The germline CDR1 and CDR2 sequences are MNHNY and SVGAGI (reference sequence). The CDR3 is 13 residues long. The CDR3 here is CASGTGDPYGYTF. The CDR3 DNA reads TGTGCCAGCGGGACAGGGGACCCCTATGGCTACACCTTC.

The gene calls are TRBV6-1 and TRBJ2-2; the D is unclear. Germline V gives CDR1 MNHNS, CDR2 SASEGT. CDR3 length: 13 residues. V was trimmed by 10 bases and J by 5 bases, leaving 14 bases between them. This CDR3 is CAIRPVTTGELFF. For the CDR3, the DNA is TGTGCCATCCGCCCGGTGACGACCGGGGAGCTGTTTTTT.

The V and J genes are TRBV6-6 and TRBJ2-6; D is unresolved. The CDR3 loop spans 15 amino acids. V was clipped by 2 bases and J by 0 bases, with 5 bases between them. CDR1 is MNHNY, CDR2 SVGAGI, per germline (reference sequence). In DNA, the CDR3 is TGTGCCAGCAGTTACGCAAACTCTGGGGCCAACGTCCTGACTTTC. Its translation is CASSYANSGANVLTF.